This passage covers 2 T cell receptor beta chains from one sample sequenced in a study of T cells in Graves' hyperthyroidism and ophthalmopathy. Regions amplified from RNA transcripts were the TCR beta CDR3 regions. Initially, a first-round RT-PCR of the TCR CDR3 employed the HTBI primer set. TCRdb ran MiXCR on the multiplex PCR reads and lists one entry per CDR3 protein. The sample contains about 250,000 distinct CDR3 sequences, approximately 25% of which appear only once. The sequencing input was blood. These receptors were collected from a woman aged 40 to 55 with Graves' ophthalmopathy.

This clonotype was seen a single time. The V gene is TRBV11-2, the J gene TRBJ1-1; D is ambiguous. With 5 bases removed from V and 7 bases from J, the gap between germline ends came to 11 bases. CDR1 and CDR2 (germline): SGHAT, FQNNGV. The CDR3 consists of 12 residues. The CDR3 DNA reads as TGTGCCAGCAGCCTTGACGGGAGTGAAGCTTTCTTT. It codes for CASSLDGSEAFF. The full variable domain, rest sourced from reference TRBV11-2 and TRBJ1-1, is EAGVAQSPRYKIIEKRQSVAFWCNPISGHATLYWYQQILGQGPKLLIQFQNNGVVDDSQLPKDRFSAERLKGVDSTLKIQPAKLEDSAVYLCASSLDGSEAFFGQGTRLTVV.

This clonotype was counted many times. V and J are TRBV4-1 and TRBJ2-7; D gene uncertain. V lost 1 base, J lost 3 bases, and 10 bases lay in between. Germline V gene sequence: CDR1 MGHRA, CDR2 YSYEKL. The CDR3 totals 14 residues. CDR3 coding DNA: TGCGCCAGCAGCCAAGTATACACTAACTACGAGCAGTACTTC. Translated, it gives CASSQVYTNYEQYF.